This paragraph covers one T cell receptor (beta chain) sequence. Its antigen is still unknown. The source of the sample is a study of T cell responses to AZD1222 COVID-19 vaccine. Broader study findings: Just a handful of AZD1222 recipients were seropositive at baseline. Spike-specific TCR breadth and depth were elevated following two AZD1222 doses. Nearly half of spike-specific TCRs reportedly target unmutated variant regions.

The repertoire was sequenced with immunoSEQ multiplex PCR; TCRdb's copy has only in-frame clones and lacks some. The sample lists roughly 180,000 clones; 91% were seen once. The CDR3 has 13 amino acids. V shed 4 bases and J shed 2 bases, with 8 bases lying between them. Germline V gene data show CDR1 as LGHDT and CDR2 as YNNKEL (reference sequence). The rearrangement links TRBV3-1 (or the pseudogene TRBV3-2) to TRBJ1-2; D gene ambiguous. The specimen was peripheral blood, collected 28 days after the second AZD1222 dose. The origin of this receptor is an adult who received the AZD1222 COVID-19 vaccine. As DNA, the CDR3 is TGTGCCAGCAGCCCCCGGGCGAACTATGGCTACACCTTC. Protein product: CASSPRANYGYTF.